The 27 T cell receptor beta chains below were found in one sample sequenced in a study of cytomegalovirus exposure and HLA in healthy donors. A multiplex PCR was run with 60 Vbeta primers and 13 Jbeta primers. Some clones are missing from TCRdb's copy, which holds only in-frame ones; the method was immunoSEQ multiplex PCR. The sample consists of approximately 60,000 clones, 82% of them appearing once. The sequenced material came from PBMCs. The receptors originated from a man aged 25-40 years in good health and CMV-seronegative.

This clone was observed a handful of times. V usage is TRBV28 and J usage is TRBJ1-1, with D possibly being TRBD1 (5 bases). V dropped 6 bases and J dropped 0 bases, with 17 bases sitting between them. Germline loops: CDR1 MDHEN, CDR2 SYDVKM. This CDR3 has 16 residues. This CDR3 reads CASRISGFAMNTEAFF. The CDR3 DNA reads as TGTGCCAGCAGAATATCAGGGTTTGCGATGAACACTGAAGCTTTCTTT.

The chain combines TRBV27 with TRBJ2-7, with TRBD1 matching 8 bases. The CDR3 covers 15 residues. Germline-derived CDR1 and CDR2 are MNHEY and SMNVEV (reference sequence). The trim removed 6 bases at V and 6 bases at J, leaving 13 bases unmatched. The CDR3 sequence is CASSQGTGGGGEQYF. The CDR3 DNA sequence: TGTGCCAGCAGCCAAGGGACAGGCGGCGGTGGCGAGCAGTACTTC.

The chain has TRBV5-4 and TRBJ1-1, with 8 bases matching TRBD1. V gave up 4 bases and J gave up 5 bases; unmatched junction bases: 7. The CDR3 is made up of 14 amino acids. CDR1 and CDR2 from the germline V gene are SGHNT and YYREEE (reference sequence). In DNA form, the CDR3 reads TGTGCCAGCAGCCTGACAGGGGTCGGGACTGAAGCTTTCTTT. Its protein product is CASSLTGVGTEAFF. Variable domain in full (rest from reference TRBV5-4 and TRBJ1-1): ETGVTQSPTHLIKTRGQQVTLRCSSQSGHNTVSWYQQALGQGPQFIFQYYREEENGRGNFPPRFSGLQFPNYSSELNVNALELDDSALYLCASSLTGVGTEAFFGQGTRLTVV.

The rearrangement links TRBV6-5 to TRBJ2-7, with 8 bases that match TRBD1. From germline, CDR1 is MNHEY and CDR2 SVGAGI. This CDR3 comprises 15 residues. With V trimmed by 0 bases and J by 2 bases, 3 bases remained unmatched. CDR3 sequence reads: CASSYSGTGPYEQYF. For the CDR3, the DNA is TGTGCCAGCAGTTACTCGGGGACAGGACCCTACGAGCAGTACTTC.

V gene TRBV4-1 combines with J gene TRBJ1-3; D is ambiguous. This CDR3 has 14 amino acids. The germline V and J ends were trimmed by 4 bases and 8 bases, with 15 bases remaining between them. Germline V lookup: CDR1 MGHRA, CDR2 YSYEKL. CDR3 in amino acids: CASSLLPRIDTIYF. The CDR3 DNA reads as TGCGCCAGCAGCCTTCTCCCGAGGATTGACACCATATATTTT.

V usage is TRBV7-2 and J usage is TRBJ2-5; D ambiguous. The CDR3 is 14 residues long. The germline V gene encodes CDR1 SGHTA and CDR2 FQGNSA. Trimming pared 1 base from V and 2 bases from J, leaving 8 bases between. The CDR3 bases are TGTGCCAGCAGCTTAGGGCTCCAACAAGAGACCCAGTACTTC. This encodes CASSLGLQQETQYF.

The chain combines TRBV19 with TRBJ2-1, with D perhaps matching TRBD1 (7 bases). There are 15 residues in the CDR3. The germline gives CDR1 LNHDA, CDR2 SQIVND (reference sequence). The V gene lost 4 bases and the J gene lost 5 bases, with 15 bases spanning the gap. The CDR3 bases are TGTGCCAGTAGTACCCGACAGGGAGGAGACAATGAGCAGTTCTTC. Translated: CASSTRQGGDNEQFF.

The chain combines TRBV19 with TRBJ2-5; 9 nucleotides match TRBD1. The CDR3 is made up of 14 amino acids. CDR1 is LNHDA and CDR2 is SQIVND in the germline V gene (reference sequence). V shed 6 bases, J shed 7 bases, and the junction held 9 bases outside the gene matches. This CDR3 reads CASSRRTGDATQYF. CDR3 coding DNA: TGTGCCAGTAGCCGGCGGACAGGGGACGCGACCCAGTACTTC.

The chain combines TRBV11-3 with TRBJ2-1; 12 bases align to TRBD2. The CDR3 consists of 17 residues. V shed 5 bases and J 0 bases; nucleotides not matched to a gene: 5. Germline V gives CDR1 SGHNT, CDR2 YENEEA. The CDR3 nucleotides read TGTGCCAGCAGCCCGCCGGGACTAGCGGGCTCCTACAATGAGCAGTTCTTC. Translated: CASSPPGLAGSYNEQFF. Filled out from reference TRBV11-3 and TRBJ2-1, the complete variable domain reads EAGVVQSPRYKIIEKKQPVAFWCNPISGHNTLYWYLQNLGQGPELLIRYENEEAVDDSQLPKDRFSAERLKGVDSTLKIQPAELGDSAVYLCASSPPGLAGSYNEQFFGPGTRLTVL.

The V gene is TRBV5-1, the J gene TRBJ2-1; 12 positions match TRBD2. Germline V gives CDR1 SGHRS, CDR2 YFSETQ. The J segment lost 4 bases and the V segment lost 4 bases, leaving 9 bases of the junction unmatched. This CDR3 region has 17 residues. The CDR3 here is CASSLVASGGVYNEQFF. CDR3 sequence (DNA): TGCGCCAGCAGCCTGGTGGCTAGCGGGGGGGTTTACAATGAGCAGTTCTTC.

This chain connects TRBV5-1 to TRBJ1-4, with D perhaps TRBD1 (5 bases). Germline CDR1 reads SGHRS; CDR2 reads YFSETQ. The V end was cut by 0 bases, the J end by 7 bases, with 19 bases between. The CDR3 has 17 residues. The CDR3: CASSLALGAGRGEKLFF. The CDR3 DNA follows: TGCGCCAGCAGCTTGGCCCTCGGGGCGGGACGTGGTGAAAAACTGTTTTTT.

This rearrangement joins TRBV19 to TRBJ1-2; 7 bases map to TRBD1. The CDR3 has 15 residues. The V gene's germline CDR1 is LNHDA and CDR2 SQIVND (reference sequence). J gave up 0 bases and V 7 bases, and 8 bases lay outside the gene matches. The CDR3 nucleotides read TGTGCCAGTAACTCACTCGGGACAGCTAACTATGGCTACACCTTC. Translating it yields CASNSLGTANYGYTF.

This CDR3 is CASSELEQQPQHF. The CDR3 DNA follows: TGTGCCAGCAGTGAGTTGGAGCAGCAGCCCCAGCATTTT. This chain uses TRBV2 with TRBJ1-5; D is uncertain. Germline CDR1 SNHLY, CDR2 FYNNEI. V was pared by 3 bases and J by 7 bases, with 10 bases between. The CDR3 sequence is 13 residues long.

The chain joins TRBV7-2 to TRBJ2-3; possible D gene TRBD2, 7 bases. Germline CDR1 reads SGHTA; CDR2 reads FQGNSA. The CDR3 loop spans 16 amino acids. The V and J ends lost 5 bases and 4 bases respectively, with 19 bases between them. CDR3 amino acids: CASSHPWGGRSDTQYF. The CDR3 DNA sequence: TGTGCCAGCAGCCATCCGTGGGGGGGGCGATCAGATACGCAGTATTTT.

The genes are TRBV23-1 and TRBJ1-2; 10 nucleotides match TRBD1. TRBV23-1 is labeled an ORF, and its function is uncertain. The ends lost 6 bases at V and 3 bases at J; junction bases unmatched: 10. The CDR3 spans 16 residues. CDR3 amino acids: CASSLIGQGEDYGYTF. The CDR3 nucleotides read TGCGCCAGCAGCCTCATCGGACAGGGGGAGGACTATGGCTACACCTTC.

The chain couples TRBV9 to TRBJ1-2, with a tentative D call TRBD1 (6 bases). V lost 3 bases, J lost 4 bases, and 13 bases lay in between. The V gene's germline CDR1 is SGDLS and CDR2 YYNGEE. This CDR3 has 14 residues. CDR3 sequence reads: CASSDQGPVYGYTF. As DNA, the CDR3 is TGTGCCAGCAGCGACCAGGGGCCCGTCTATGGCTACACCTTC.

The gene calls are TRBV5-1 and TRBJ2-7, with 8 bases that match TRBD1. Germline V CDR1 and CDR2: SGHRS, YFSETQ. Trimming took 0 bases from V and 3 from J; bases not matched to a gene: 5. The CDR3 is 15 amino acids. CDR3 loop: CASSLVQGAYYEQYF. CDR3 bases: TGCGCCAGCAGCTTGGTCCAGGGGGCTTACTACGAGCAGTACTTC.

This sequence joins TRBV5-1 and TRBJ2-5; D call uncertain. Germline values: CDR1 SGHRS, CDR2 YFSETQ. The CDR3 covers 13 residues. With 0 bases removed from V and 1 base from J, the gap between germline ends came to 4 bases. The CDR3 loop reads CASSLGPQETQYF. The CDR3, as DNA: TGCGCCAGCAGCTTGGGGCCCCAAGAGACCCAGTACTTC.

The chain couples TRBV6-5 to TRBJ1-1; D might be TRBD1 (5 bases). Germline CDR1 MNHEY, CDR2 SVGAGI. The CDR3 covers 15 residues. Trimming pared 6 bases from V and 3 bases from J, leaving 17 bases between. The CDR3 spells CASRSSMGQYTEAFF. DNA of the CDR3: TGTGCCAGCAGGAGTTCAATGGGGCAGTACACTGAAGCTTTCTTT.

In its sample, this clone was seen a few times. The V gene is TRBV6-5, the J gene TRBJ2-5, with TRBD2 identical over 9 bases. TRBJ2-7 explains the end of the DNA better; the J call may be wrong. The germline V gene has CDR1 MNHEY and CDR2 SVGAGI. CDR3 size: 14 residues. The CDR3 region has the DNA TGTGCCAGCAGTTACCTGACTAGCGGCTACGAGCAGTACTTC. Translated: CASSYLTSGYEQYF.

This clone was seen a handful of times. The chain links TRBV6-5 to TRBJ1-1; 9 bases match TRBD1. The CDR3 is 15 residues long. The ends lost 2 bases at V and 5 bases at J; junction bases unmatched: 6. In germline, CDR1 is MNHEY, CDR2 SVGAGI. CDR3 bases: TGTGCCAGCAGTTACCTGCCGGACAGGGGAACTGAAGCTTTCTTT. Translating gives CASSYLPDRGTEAFF.

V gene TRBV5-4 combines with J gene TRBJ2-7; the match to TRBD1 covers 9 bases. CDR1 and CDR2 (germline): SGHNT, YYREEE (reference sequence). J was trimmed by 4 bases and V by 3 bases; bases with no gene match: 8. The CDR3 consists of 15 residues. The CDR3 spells CASSWLGDREYEQYF. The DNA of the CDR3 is TGTGCCAGCAGCTGGTTAGGGGACAGGGAGTACGAGCAGTACTTC.

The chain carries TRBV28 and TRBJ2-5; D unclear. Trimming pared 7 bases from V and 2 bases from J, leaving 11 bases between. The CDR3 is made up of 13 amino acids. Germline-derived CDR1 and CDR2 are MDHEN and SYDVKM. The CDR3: CASTVTHQETQYF. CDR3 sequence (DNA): TGTGCCAGCACCGTTACACATCAAGAGACCCAGTACTTC.

The CDR3 DNA is TGTGCCAGTAGTCCTAGCCCCCCCCTCGAGCAGTACTTC. Translation: CASSPSPPLEQYF. This chain uses TRBV19 with TRBJ2-7, with a possible D match to TRBD2 (5 bases). The V gene's germline CDR1 is LNHDA and CDR2 SQIVND (reference sequence). This CDR3 spans 13 amino acids. Trimming took 5 bases from V and 6 from J, leaving 14 bases between them.

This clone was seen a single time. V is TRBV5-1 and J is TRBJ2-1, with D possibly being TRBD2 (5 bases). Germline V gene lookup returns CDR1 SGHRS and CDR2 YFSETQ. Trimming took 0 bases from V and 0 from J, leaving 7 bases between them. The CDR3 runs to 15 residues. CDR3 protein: CASSLALASYNEQFF. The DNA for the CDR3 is TGCGCCAGCAGCTTGGCGCTAGCCTCCTACAATGAGCAGTTCTTC.

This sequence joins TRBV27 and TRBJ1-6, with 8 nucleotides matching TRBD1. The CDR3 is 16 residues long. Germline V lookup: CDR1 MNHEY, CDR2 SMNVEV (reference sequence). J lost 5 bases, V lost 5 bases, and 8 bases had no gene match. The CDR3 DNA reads TGTGCCAGCAGTCATGGGACAGGAGTTAATAATTCACCCCTCCACTTT. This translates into CASSHGTGVNNSPLHF.

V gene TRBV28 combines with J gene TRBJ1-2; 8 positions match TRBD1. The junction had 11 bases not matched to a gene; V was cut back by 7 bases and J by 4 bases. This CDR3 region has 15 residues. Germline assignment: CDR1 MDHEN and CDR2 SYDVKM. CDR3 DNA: TGTGCCAGCAACCAGGGGACAGGAAGAGCCTATGGCTACACCTTC. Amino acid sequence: CASNQGTGRAYGYTF.